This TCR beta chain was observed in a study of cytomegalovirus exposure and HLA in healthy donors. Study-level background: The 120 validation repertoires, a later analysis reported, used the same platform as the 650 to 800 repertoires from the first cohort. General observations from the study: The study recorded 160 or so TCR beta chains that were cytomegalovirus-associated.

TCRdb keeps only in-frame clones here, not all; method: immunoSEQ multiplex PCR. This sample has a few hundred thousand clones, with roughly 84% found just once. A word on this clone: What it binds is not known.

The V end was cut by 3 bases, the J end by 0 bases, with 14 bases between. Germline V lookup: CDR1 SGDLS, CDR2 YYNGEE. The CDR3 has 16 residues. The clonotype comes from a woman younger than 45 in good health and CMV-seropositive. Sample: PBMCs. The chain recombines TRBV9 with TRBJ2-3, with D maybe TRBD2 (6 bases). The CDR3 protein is CASSGPLADSTDTQYF. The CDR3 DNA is TGTGCCAGCAGCGGGCCGTTAGCGGACAGCACAGATACGCAGTATTTT. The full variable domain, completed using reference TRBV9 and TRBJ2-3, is DSGVTQTPKHLITATGQRVTLRCSPRSGDLSVYWYQQSLDQGLQFLIQYYNGEERAKGNILERFSAQQFPDLHSELNLSSLELGDSALYFCASSGPLADSTDTQYFGPGTRLTVL.